This record looks at one T cell receptor (beta chain) sequence and its context. This sample is drawn from a study of blood T cell repertoires in COVID-19. Study details: Sites across the United States, Italy and Spain contributed samples from acute and convalescent COVID-19. The analysed material was cDNA or gDNA that came from T cells, B-cell-depleted T cells, or PBMCs.

This CDR3 has 12 amino acids. Germline CDR1 and CDR2: KGHDR and SFDVKD. With 4 bases clipped from V and 9 bases from J, the junction kept 3 bases outside the gene matches. Original processing notes: Estimation of nucleated cell counts relied on the amplification of reference gene primers. This table comes from immunoSEQ multiplex PCR, and its TCRdb copy is limited to in-frame clones, with some not included. Clone size and V and J calls were adopted from that table, with D and trimming inferred from the DNA. The sample shows under 200,000 clones, 86% of them seen only once. Sequenced material: peripheral blood. The sequence was obtained from a man aged 50 or older with active or convalescent COVID-19. The chain carries TRBV24-1 and TRBJ1-2; the match to TRBD1 covers 8 bases. CDR3 in amino acids: CATSEGQASYTF. The CDR3 region has the DNA TGTGCCACCAGTGAGGGACAGGCCAGCTACACCTTC.